The clone carrying this T cell receptor beta chain was counted ten times or more. Its antigen is as yet unknown. The sample is drawn from a study of human T cells and chemical hapten exposure. Study details: The study traced per-sample TCR yield variation mainly to small differences in pooled library volumes. Study-wide findings and caveats: TCRs exceeding a frequency of 1 in 1000 stayed unchanged under DPC sensitization.

As handled by the study authors: A per-sample median of about 100,000 TCRs was observed, with counts ranging from roughly 20,000 to 750,000. TCRdb redid the calling of the RACE reads with MiXCR, one entry per CDR3 protein. The V and J calls were not made by the authors but by TCRdb's processing. The sample lists 95,000 to 150,000 distinct CDR3 sequences; about 10% were seen once. This CDR3 is 14 amino acids long. In germline, CDR1 is LGHNA, CDR2 YNFKEQ. J lost 4 bases, V lost 2 bases, and 1 base had no gene match. Time point here: patch test 3, about 24 weeks after DPC sensitization. Treatment meaning: therapeutic diphenylcyclopropenone sensitization with weekly scalp DPC.

The genes are TRBV4-2 and TRBJ2-7; 11 bases agree with TRBD2. The receptor comes from a woman aged 50 to 60 with alopecia areata. Some clones in this sample may be carry-over from other donors' samples. The sequencing used whole blood, collected in connection with sensitization to the hapten diphenylcyclopropenone (DPC). This chain's CDR3 is CASSQLAGGYEQYF. The CDR3 DNA reads TGTGCCAGCAGCCAACTAGCGGGAGGTTACGAGCAGTACTTC.